Sequencing of this T cell receptor beta chain was carried out in a study of CD8+CD57+ T cells in acquired aplastic anemia. Genomic DNA provided the template from which TCR beta VDJ and CDR3 profiles were obtained. TCRdb analysed the reads with MiXCR anew, one entry per CDR3 protein. The data hold about 150,000 distinct CDR3 sequences, with roughly 48% observed a single time. Details on this clonotype: At one boundary the junction diverges from the germline segment, which might be a read error.

This CDR3 spans 14 amino acids. In germline, CDR1 is DFQATT, CDR2 SNEGSKA (reference sequence). Previously, flow cytometry had revealed CD8+CD57+ cell expansion in the patients chosen for sequencing. Blood sampling was performed on the patients, and none of them had received therapy by then. The sample was sorted CD4+, CD8+, or CD8+CD57+ T cells (not recorded which) from PBMCs. The chain employs TRBV20-1 and TRBJ2-2, with 11 bases aligning to TRBD2. This sequence originates from a human donor with aplastic anemia. The CDR3 spells CSALAGGNTGELFF. DNA of the CDR3: TGCAGTGCCCTAGCGGGGGGAAACACCGGGGAGCTGTTCTTT.